A selection of T cell receptor beta chains follows, all from one sample in a study of breast tumors, draining lymph nodes, adjacent tissues. MiXCR, applied by TCRdb to the multiplex PCR reads, yields one record per CDR3 protein. Among 120,000 to 150,000 distinct CDR3 sequences listed, around a third were seen once. The sample comprised axillary lymph node tissue. Source of these receptors: a female donor with breast cancer. Some clones in this sample may be carry-over from other donors' samples. Each CDR3 is given with its conserved first and last residue. A D gene is named only where the DNA matches it firmly. Some rows mark clone size as missing; the rest say once, few, many or name a class of expanded clone.

clone size	D gene	J gene	V gene	CDR3 protein	CDR3 DNA
many	.	TRBJ1-3	TRBV20-1	CSAGHSGNTIYF	TGCAGTGCTGGACACTCTGGAAACACCATATATTTT
.	TRBD1	TRBJ1-1	TRBV20-1	CSARETGGTEAFF	TGCAGTGCTAGAGAGACAGGGGGTACTGAAGCTTTCTTT
.	TRBD1	TRBJ1-4	TRBV6-2/TRBV6-3	CASSHGTGGVKLFF	TGTGCCAGCAGTCACGGGACAGGGGGCGTAAAACTGTTTTTT
many	.	TRBJ2-5	TRBV18	CASSPSGMEGGTQYF	TGTGCCAGCTCACCATCAGGCATGGAGGGCGGGACCCAGTACTTC
many	.	TRBJ2-5	TRBV12-5	CASGFPRWLALEAETQYF	TGTGCTAGTGGTTTCCCCCGGTGGTTGGCGCTGGAGGCAGAGACCCAGTACTTC
many	TRBD2	TRBJ2-7	TRBV28	CASRTSGAYEQYF	TGTGCCAGCAGGACTAGCGGGGCCTACGAGCAGTACTTC
many	.	TRBJ2-5	TRBV12-3/TRBV12-4	CASSQAGIQETQYF	TGTGCCAGCAGCCAAGCGGGCATACAAGAGACCCAGTACTTC
.	TRBD1	TRBJ1-1	TRBV7-9	CASSLRGGVEAFF	TGTGCCAGCAGCTTAAGAGGGGGCGTTGAAGCTTTCTTT
.	.	TRBJ2-2	TRBV18	CASSRRGATNTGELSF	TGTGCCAGCTCACGTCGTGGTGCGACTAACACCGGGGAGCTGTCCTTT
many	.	TRBJ1-4	TRBV20-1	CSAVVREKLFF	TGCAGTGCGGTCGTCCGAGAAAAACTGTTTTTT
few	TRBD1	TRBJ1-1	TRBV7-9	CASSLTKGTGGLILEAFF	TGTGCCAGCAGCTTAACTAAGGGGACAGGGGGGTTGATCCTTGAAGCTTTCTTT
many	.	TRBJ2-3	TRBV14	CASSQDLGETDTQYF	TGTGCCAGCAGCCAAGATCTGGGGGAGACAGATACGCAGTATTTT
many	.	TRBJ1-2	TRBV2	CASSVRGVYGYTF	TGTGCCAGCAGTGTACGGGGGGTCTATGGCTACACCTTC
many	.	TRBJ1-3	TRBV9	CASSVTPAGPSGNTIYF	TGTGCCAGCAGCGTAACCCCAGCAGGCCCCTCTGGAAACACCATATATTTT
many	.	TRBJ2-3	TRBV28	CASSLYWDTQYF	TGTGCCAGCAGTTTATATTGGGATACGCAGTATTTT
many	.	TRBJ1-3	TRBV7-2	CASSLATSGNTIYF	TGTGCCAGCAGCTTAGCCACCTCTGGAAACACCATATATTTT
many	.	TRBJ2-5	TRBV9	CASSATAPQETQSF	TGTGCCAGCAGCGCGACAGCTCCTCAAGAGACCCAGTCCTTC
many	TRBD2	TRBJ2-1	TRBV10-2	CASRTSGGANEQFF	TGCGCCAGCAGAACGAGCGGGGGGGCCAATGAGCAGTTCTTC
many	.	TRBJ1-2	TRBV4-3	CASSQAVLEEGGGYTF	TGCGCCAGCAGCCAAGCCGTGTTGGAGGAAGGTGGCGGCTACACCTTC
.	TRBD1	TRBJ1-3	TRBV4-1	CASSQEPTGGANTIYF	TGCGCCAGCAGCCAAGAGCCAACAGGGGGCGCAAACACCATATATTTT
.	.	TRBJ1-4	TRBV6-4	CASSEGDEKLFF	TGTGCCAGCAGTGAGGGGGACGAAAAACTGTTTTTT
.	.	TRBJ1-6	TRBV30	CAWSVQEGPPLHF	TGTGCCTGGAGTGTACAGGAGGGCCCACCCCTCCACTTT
many	TRBD2	TRBJ2-5	TRBV6-2/TRBV6-3	CASSQRRGGVETQYF	TGTGCCAGCAGCCAGCGGCGGGGGGGCGTGGAGACCCAGTACTTC
.	.	TRBJ1-5	TRBV18	CASSPGGGDQPQHF	TGTGCCAGCTCACCTGGTGGGGGTGATCAGCCCCAGCATTTT
many	.	TRBJ1-4	TRBV24-1	CATSDGELNEKLFF	TGTGCCACCAGTGATGGAGAACTTAATGAAAAACTGTTTTTT
.	TRBD1	TRBJ1-2	TRBV6-5	CASSYSRDSSTSLGYTF	TGTGCCAGCAGTTACTCCCGGGACAGTTCGACGTCATTGGGCTACACCTTC
.	TRBD1	TRBJ1-4	TRBV7-2	CASSLVVWDRNEKLFF	TGTGCCAGCAGCTTAGTAGTATGGGACAGGAATGAAAAACTGTTTTTT